This TCR beta chain was recovered during a study of T cells in Graves' hyperthyroidism and ophthalmopathy. Overall study findings and caveats: A model of 13 V-J features distinguished ophthalmopathy from stable hyperthyroidism. Blood also held most thyroid clonotypes expanded beyond 0.001.

RNA transcripts were the template for amplifying TCR beta CDR3 regions. The primer set for the first-round RT-PCR of the TCR CDR3 was HTBI. In TCRdb, the multiplex PCR reads were re-called with MiXCR into one record per CDR3 protein. This sample carries 600,000 to 650,000 distinct CDR3 sequences, 20% of them seen once, and the ten largest clones take about 35%. Trimming shortened V by 1 base and J by 4 bases, and 16 bases separated the two germline ends. There are 16 residues in the CDR3. Germline V gives CDR1 SEHNR, CDR2 FQNEAQ (reference sequence). This clonotype showed up just a few times. The antigen is undetermined.

The origin of this receptor is a man younger than 45 with Graves' ophthalmopathy. The sequencing sample was made of blood. The chain is built from TRBV7-9 and TRBJ2-5, with D uncertain. The CDR3 region is CASSLEVGGNGETQYF. As DNA, the CDR3 is TGTGCCAGCAGCTTAGAGGTTGGTGGGAATGGAGAGACCCAGTACTTC.